The 15 T cell receptor beta chains listed next were all sequenced from one sample in a study of shared T cell receptors in the human thymus. Assay used: immunoSEQ multiplex PCR; TCRdb lists only in-frame clones, some missing. The table shows about 710,000 clones, with about 90% occurring only once. The sample also formed part of further work on human thymus T cells.

Sequenced material: thymocytes. Source of these receptors: a boy under two years old with a congenital heart defect.

This rearrangement joins TRBV19 to TRBJ1-1; the D is unclear. Germline CDR1 and CDR2: LNHDA and SQIVND (reference sequence). Trimming took 1 base from V and 0 from J, leaving 9 bases between them. The CDR3 has 15 residues. The CDR3: CASSIVEGMNTEAFF. CDR3 coding DNA: TGTGCCAGTAGTATAGTGGAGGGTATGAACACTGAAGCTTTCTTT.

J is TRBJ2-1 and V is TRBV13; D not resolved. CDR3 length: 13 residues. Germline CDR1 and CDR2: PRHDT and FYEKMQ (reference sequence). V gave up 1 base and J gave up 6 bases, with 7 bases separating them. The CDR3 spells CASSLAPLNEQFF. In nucleotides, the CDR3 is TGTGCCAGCAGCTTAGCTCCTCTCAATGAGCAGTTCTTC. The full variable domain, rest sourced from reference TRBV13 and TRBJ2-1, is AAGVIQSPRHLIKEKRETATLKCYPIPRHDTVYWYQQGPGQDPQFLISFYEKMQSDKGSIPDRFSAQQFSDYHSELNMSSLELGDSALYFCASSLAPLNEQFFGPGTRLTVL.

This chain connects TRBV10-3 to TRBJ2-7; D ambiguous. This CDR3 has 13 amino acids. V was clipped by 7 bases and J by 3 bases, with 13 bases between them. CDR1 is ENHRY and CDR2 is SYGVKD in the germline V gene. CDR3 bases: TGTGCCATCAATCCGGCGCTAGGCTACGAGCAGTACTTC. Translated: CAINPALGYEQYF.

V gene TRBV18 combines with J gene TRBJ2-3, with no clear D. V was clipped by 3 bases and J by 6 bases, with 28 bases between them. The CDR3 runs to 19 residues. Germline V gives CDR1 KGHSH, CDR2 LQKENI. The CDR3 spells CASSPVEKPPAEWSDTQYF. Here the CDR3 DNA reads TGTGCCAGCTCACCCGTAGAGAAACCGCCCGCTGAGTGGTCGGATACGCAGTATTTT.

The rearrangement uses TRBV30 and TRBJ1-2; D possibly corresponds to TRBD1 (6 bases). The germline gives CDR1 GTSNPN, CDR2 SVGIG (reference sequence). The CDR3 has 14 amino acids. The V end lost 2 bases, the J end lost 4 bases, and 14 bases lay between the germline ends. CDR3 sequence (DNA): TGTGCCTGGAGTTCATGGGGGCTCGGCTATGGCTACACCTTC. It yields the protein CAWSSWGLGYGYTF.

The chain carries TRBV27 and TRBJ2-7; the D gene is possibly TRBD2 (5 bases). The CDR3 contains 13 residues. V was trimmed by 3 bases and J by 7 bases, leaving 13 bases between them. CDR1 and CDR2 from the germline V gene are MNHEY and SMNVEV (reference sequence). CDR3 DNA: TGTGCCAGCAGTTTGACTAAACTTGGGGAGCAGTACTTC. Amino acids: CASSLTKLGEQYF.

The chain links TRBV4-3 to TRBJ2-3; 8 bases fit TRBD2. Germline V lookup: CDR1 LGHNA, CDR2 YSLEER. The CDR3 loop spans 16 amino acids. V shed 5 bases and J 3 bases; nucleotides not matched to a gene: 10. The CDR3 here is CASSNTKSGSTDTQYF. The CDR3 DNA reads TGCGCCAGCAGCAACACAAAGAGCGGGAGTACAGATACGCAGTATTTT.

This chain links TRBV28 with TRBJ1-3; D unresolved. CDR3 size: 16 residues. Germline V gene sequence: CDR1 MDHEN, CDR2 SYDVKM. V lost 0 bases and J lost 4, with 13 bases in between. For the CDR3, the DNA is TGTGCCAGCAGTTTATGGGAGAGAGACTACGGAAACACCATATATTTT. Translated, it gives CASSLWERDYGNTIYF. Supplemented by reference TRBV28 and TRBJ1-3, the full variable domain reads DVKVTQSSRYLVKRTGEKVFLECVQDMDHENMFWYRQDPGLGLRLIYFSYDVKMKEKGDIPEGYSVSREKKERFSLILESASTNQTSMYLCASSLWERDYGNTIYFGEGSWLTVV.

This chain connects TRBV4-3 to TRBJ2-1, with a possible D match to TRBD2 (7 bases). Per the germline V gene, CDR1 is LGHNA and CDR2 is YSLEER. Between the trimmed V and J ends, which lost 1 base and 6 bases, there was a span of 22 bases. This CDR3 has 18 residues. Here the CDR3 DNA reads TGCGCCAGCAGCCAAGTGATTGTGGGGGGGGCCGACTCCAATGAGCAGTTCTTC. This codes for CASSQVIVGGADSNEQFF.

The V gene is TRBV6-5, the J gene TRBJ2-7; D is unresolved. The length of the CDR3 is 15 residues. The V and J ends lost 6 bases and 1 base respectively, with 16 bases between them. Looked up from germline, CDR1 is MNHEY and CDR2 is SVGAGI. The CDR3: CASRGHFGLSYEQYF. The CDR3 bases are TGTGCCAGCAGGGGCCATTTTGGCCTATCCTACGAGCAGTACTTC.

J is TRBJ1-5 and V is TRBV27; TRBD1 agrees at 8 bases. Germline V gene sequence: CDR1 MNHEY, CDR2 SMNVEV (reference sequence). There are 16 residues in the CDR3. V dropped 8 bases and J dropped 0; count of bases not matched to a gene: 9. The CDR3 DNA sequence: TGTGCCAGCGGGGGACAGGAGAGCTATAGCAATCAGCCCCAGCATTTT. Encoded protein: CASGGQESYSNQPQHF.

The chain recombines TRBV6-1 with TRBJ2-1; TRBD1 aligns across 8 bases. There are 14 residues in the CDR3. CDR1 is MNHNS and CDR2 is SASEGT in the germline V gene. The V segment lost 6 bases and the J segment 3 bases; nucleotides outside the gene matches: 4. The CDR3 reads CASRDRENYNEQFF. For the CDR3, the DNA is TGTGCCAGCAGGGACAGGGAGAACTACAATGAGCAGTTCTTC.

The rearrangement links TRBV28 to TRBJ1-4; 9 bases match TRBD1. With 2 bases clipped from V and 6 bases from J, the junction kept 13 bases outside the gene matches. Germline loops: CDR1 MDHEN, CDR2 SYDVKM. The CDR3 loop spans 18 amino acids. Written as DNA, the CDR3 is TGTGCCAGCAGTTTAAAGCACCAAGGGACAGGGTCGGATGAAAAACTGTTTTTT. Translation gives CASSLKHQGTGSDEKLFF. Full variable domain (rest looked up from reference TRBV28 and TRBJ1-4): DVKVTQSSRYLVKRTGEKVFLECVQDMDHENMFWYRQDPGLGLRLIYFSYDVKMKEKGDIPEGYSVSREKKERFSLILESASTNQTSMYLCASSLKHQGTGSDEKLFFGSGTQLSVL.

The chain combines TRBV9 with TRBJ2-1, with TRBD2 identical over 9 bases. CDR3 length: 16 residues. Germline values: CDR1 SGDLS, CDR2 YYNGEE. Trimming took 3 bases from V and 6 from J; bases not matched to a gene: 10. The CDR3 nucleotides are TGTGCCAGCAGCGGAAAGGGCGGGAGGGCCCTCAATGAGCAGTTCTTC. Translated, it gives CASSGKGGRALNEQFF.

The rearrangement links TRBV28 to TRBJ1-2; D call uncertain. This CDR3 has 11 amino acids. Germline-derived CDR1 and CDR2 are MDHEN and SYDVKM. The V end was cut by 4 bases, the J end by 7 bases, with 7 bases between. CDR3 sequence: CASSSGSGYTF. The CDR3 bases are TGTGCCAGCAGTTCCGGGAGTGGCTACACCTTC.